The TCR beta chain described here comes from a study of shared clonotypes between healthy human individuals. Across the whole study: Plates per donor: three CD4 naive, three CD4 memory, two CD8 naive, one CD8 memory.

Whole-study findings and limits: Having only a few donors restricted how much genetic and exposure-history diversity was captured.

Regarding this clone: Its target is not known.

Sequenced by immunoSEQ multiplex PCR; TCRdb stores in-frame clones only, minus some. Here the sample spans around 1,000,000 clones, roughly 80% being singletons. Each donor was a Caucasian adult residing in Nashville, Tennessee. V was trimmed by 5 bases and J by 2 bases, leaving 9 bases between them. The CDR3 is 13 residues long. Germline CDR1 LNHDA, CDR2 SQIVND (reference sequence). The chain combines TRBV19 with TRBJ1-1; possibly TRBD1 for D (5 bases). This sequence was found in a man between 18 and 29 years old in good health. Some clones in this sample may be carry-over from other donors' samples. The sample taken for sequencing was memory CD4+ T cells from PBMCs. Documented subset: CD45RA-negative fraction. In DNA, the CDR3 is TGTGCCAGTAGTCGGACATTAAACACTGAAGCTTTCTTT. Residues: CASSRTLNTEAFF. Full variable domain (outside the CDR3, taken from reference TRBV19 and TRBJ1-1): DGGITQSPKYLFRKEGQNVTLSCEQNLNHDAMYWYRQDPGQGLRLIYYSQIVNDFQKGDIAEGYSVSREKKESFPLTVTSAQKNPTAFYLCASSRTLNTEAFFGQGTRLTVV.